The rows below give T cell receptor beta chains drawn from one sample of a study of multiple sclerosis patients with progressive multifocal leukoencephalopathy. Method: immunoSEQ multiplex PCR; TCRdb's copy keeps in-frame clones and lacks some. In the table there are more than 30,000 clones, 80% to 90% of which are singletons. The source material was PBMCs, sampled from a patient treated with natalizumab. The receptor set was obtained from a woman in her forties with progressive multifocal leukoencephalopathy. Both conserved end residues are part of each CDR3. A D gene is named only where the DNA matches it firmly. Size tells how often a clone was seen (once, few, many) or the class of an expanded clone, and some rows leave it out.

v_gene	abundance	j_gene	d_gene	CDR3nt	CDR3aa
TRBV30	.	TRBJ2-5	TRBD2	TGTGCCTGGAGTTCGGGGGGAGAGACCCAGTACTTC	CAWSSGGETQYF
TRBV9	.	TRBJ2-2	TRBD2	TGTGCCAGCAGCGTAGGAGCGGGAGGGCGGGACACCGGGGAGCTGTTTTTT	CASSVGAGGRDTGELFF
TRBV7-2	.	TRBJ1-1	.	TGTGCCAGCAGCTTAAGCCTCACTGAAGCTTTCTTT	CASSLSLTEAFF
TRBV30	.	TRBJ2-1	TRBD2	TGTGCCTGGTCGCTAGCGGGAAAGCCAATTTGGGATGAGCAGTTCTTC	CAWSLAGKPIWDEQFF
TRBV29-1	.	TRBJ1-1	.	TGCAGCGTACGCGAACAGGGTTACACTGAAGCTTTCTTT	CSVREQGYTEAFF
TRBV10-3	.	TRBJ1-2	.	TGTGCCATCAGTGACATGGACAGAGCCTATGGCTACACCTTC	CAISDMDRAYGYTF
TRBV5-4	few	TRBJ2-7	.	TGTGCCAGCAGCTTGGGAGCAGGGGGGTACGAGCAGTACTTC	CASSLGAGGYEQYF
TRBV10-3	few	TRBJ2-6	.	TGTGCCATCAGTGAGAGGGGAACTGGGGCCAACGTCCTGACTTTC	CAISERGTGANVLTF
TRBV7-2	.	TRBJ2-7	TRBD1	TGTGCCAGCAGCTCGACAGGGGCGGGCTACGAGCAGTACTTC	CASSSTGAGYEQYF
TRBV7-2	.	TRBJ1-4	.	TGTGCCAGCAGCTCACAAGGGCGGTCTGACCGGGAACTGTTTTTT	CASSSQGRSDRELFF
TRBV15	.	TRBJ1-1	.	TGTGCCACCAGCAGAGATCCACGAGGTGGCACTGAAGCTTTCTTT	CATSRDPRGGTEAFF
TRBV5-4	.	TRBJ2-2	TRBD1	TGTGCCAGCAGCGCGGGACAGGGTCGCACCGGGGAGCTGTTTTTT	CASSAGQGRTGELFF
TRBV7-2	.	TRBJ2-7	TRBD2	TGTGCCAGCAGTAAGGACTATGCGGGAGTCGAGCAGTACTTC	CASSKDYAGVEQYF
TRBV28	.	TRBJ2-1	TRBD2	TGTGCCAGCAGCCCGGGTAGCGGGAAGGGCAATGAGCAGTTCTTC	CASSPGSGKGNEQFF
TRBV30	.	TRBJ1-2	.	TGTGCCTGGAGTGGCCAGGGCAACTATGGCTACACCTTC	CAWSGQGNYGYTF
TRBV5-6	.	TRBJ1-1	.	TGTGCCAGCAGCTTTTGGGGGCGAGTCGGCACTGAAGCTTTCTTT	CASSFWGRVGTEAFF
TRBV6-5	.	TRBJ1-1	.	TGTGCCAGCAGTACACCAGGCAGTAACACTGAAGCTTTCTTT	CASSTPGSNTEAFF
TRBV10-1	.	TRBJ2-3	TRBD2	TGCGCCAGCAGTTCAAGCGGGATCACAGATACGCAGTATTTT	CASSSSGITDTQYF
TRBV6-6	.	TRBJ1-5	.	TGTGCCAGCAGTGGACGAAGGACAGATCAGCCCCAGCATTTT	CASSGRRTDQPQHF
TRBV14	few	TRBJ2-7	TRBD1	TGTGCCAGCAGCCGCGCGGACAGGGTAAAGAACGAGCAGTACTTC	CASSRADRVKNEQYF
TRBV13	.	TRBJ2-1	TRBD2	TGTGCCAGCAGCTTACTGGTAATGGTCCCTAGCGGGGCGAGTGAGCAGTTCTTC	CASSLLVMVPSGASEQFF
TRBV28	.	TRBJ1-1	.	TGTGCCAGCAGTTTAGGGGACACCCTAAACACTGAAGCTTTCTTT	CASSLGDTLNTEAFF
TRBV7-9	.	TRBJ2-1	.	TGTGCCAGCAGCTTAGGCGGTCTATCGGATGAGCAGTTCTTC	CASSLGGLSDEQFF
TRBV2	.	TRBJ1-6	.	TGTGCCAGCAGTGAATTGAGGGGATCACCCCTCCACTTT	CASSELRGSPLHF
TRBV4-3	.	TRBJ2-1	TRBD1	TGCGCCAGCAGCAAAGGGGACAGTAATGAGCAGTTCTTC	CASSKGDSNEQFF
TRBV18	.	TRBJ2-7	TRBD2	TGTGCCAGCTCTCCCGGAGCGGGAGAGAACTACGAGCAGTACTTC	CASSPGAGENYEQYF
TRBV10-1	.	TRBJ2-7	.	TGCGCCAGCAGCAAGGACTTTTCCTCCTACGAGCAGTACTTC	CASSKDFSSYEQYF
TRBV7-6	.	TRBJ2-3	TRBD2	TGTGCCAGCAGCTTAGCCGCGGGGGGGACAGATACGCAGTATTTT	CASSLAAGGTDTQYF
TRBV28	.	TRBJ1-2	TRBD1	TGTGCCAGCAGTTTAACAGGGGGGCCCTATGGCTACACCTTC	CASSLTGGPYGYTF
TRBV6-4	.	TRBJ2-7	.	TGTGCCAGCAGTCCCGGGGGCATGTTCTCCTACGAGCAGTACTTC	CASSPGGMFSYEQYF
TRBV27	.	TRBJ2-7	TRBD2	TGTGCCCGCAGCCGGGGGGGGGAGTACGAGCAGTACTTC	CARSRGGEYEQYF
TRBV18	.	TRBJ1-2	.	TGTGCCAGCTCACCGTTAGGAGAGGCCAACTATGGCTACACCTTC	CASSPLGEANYGYTF
TRBV7-8	.	TRBJ2-7	.	TGTGCCAGCAGCAGTCGGAGGGCGGCCGAGCAGTACTTC	CASSSRRAAEQYF
TRBV7-9	.	TRBJ2-1	TRBD2	TGTGCCAGCAGCCCACGAAGGCTAGCGGGGATGGCGGGTGAGCAGTTCTTC	CASSPRRLAGMAGEQFF
TRBV11-1	.	TRBJ1-2	TRBD1	TGTGCCAGCAGCTTTTGGGACAGGGGCCCATTTAACTATGGCTACACCTTC	CASSFWDRGPFNYGYTF
TRBV19	.	TRBJ2-6	TRBD1	TGTGCCAGTAGTACGGGACAGCCTTCTGGGGCCAACGTCCTGACTTTC	CASSTGQPSGANVLTF
TRBV5-8	.	TRBJ1-3	.	TGTGCCAGCAGCTTCAGGACCTCGGGAAACACCATGTATTTT	CASSFRTSGNTMYF
TRBV10-3	.	TRBJ2-7	.	TGTGCCATCAGTGATCTCGATGAACCCCCCTACGAGCAGTACTTC	CAISDLDEPPYEQYF
TRBV6-5	once	TRBJ2-7	.	TGTGCCAGCAGCGGAGCGGACCAGTACGAGCAGTACTTC	CASSGADQYEQYF
TRBV7-6	.	TRBJ1-1	.	TGTGCCAGCGGAGCCGGGACCCCCGCAACTGAAGCTTTCTTT	CASGAGTPATEAFF
TRBV4-3	.	TRBJ2-1	.	TGCGCCAGCAGCCAAGATTCAGTCAACAATGAGCAGTTCTTC	CASSQDSVNNEQFF
TRBV7-3	.	TRBJ2-5	TRBD1	TGTGCCAGCAGCTCCCGGACAGGGGAAACGGAGACCCAGTACTTC	CASSSRTGETETQYF
TRBV2	once	TRBJ2-7	.	TGTGCCAGCAGTGTCGGGGAACCCTACGAGCAGTACTTC	CASSVGEPYEQYF
TRBV7-8	.	TRBJ1-1	.	TGTGCCAGCAGCTTAGTTGGTTCGGGGGCGGCGGGCGAAGCTTTCTTT	CASSLVGSGAAGEAFF
TRBV28	.	TRBJ1-5	TRBD1	TGTGCCAGCAGCCATCTATACGTGGACCGCAGGGGGAAAGGTCAGCCCCAGCATTTT	CASSHLYVDRRGKGQPQHF
TRBV19	.	TRBJ2-5	TRBD1	TGTGCCAGTAGGGCAACAGGGGAAGAGACCCAGTACTTC	CASRATGEETQYF
TRBV4-3	.	TRBJ2-1	TRBD1	TGCGCCAGCAGCCAAGACAGGCAGGGGGCTTACAATGAGCAGTTCTTC	CASSQDRQGAYNEQFF
TRBV9	.	TRBJ2-3	TRBD2	TGTGCCAGCAGCGGAGGACTAGCGGGGGGTACTGTAGATACGCAGTATTTT	CASSGGLAGGTVDTQYF
TRBV7-9	.	TRBJ2-1	.	TGTGCCAGCACCGTAACTTGGGAGCAGTTCTTC	CASTVTWEQFF
TRBV7-9	.	TRBJ2-2	.	TGTGCCAGCGGGGTTGGTCTTTTGAACACCGGGGAGCTGTTTTTT	CASGVGLLNTGELFF
TRBV7-2	.	TRBJ1-4	.	TGTGCCAGCAGCTTAGCGCCAGCCAATAATGAAAAACTGTTTTTT	CASSLAPANNEKLFF
TRBV19	.	TRBJ1-5	.	TGTGCCAGTAGTATACGGGGAAATCAGCCCCAGCATTTT	CASSIRGNQPQHF
TRBV19	once	TRBJ2-1	TRBD1	TGTGCCAGTAGTCGATCGGGACAGGGTCGATTGGATGAGCAGTTCTTC	CASSRSGQGRLDEQFF
TRBV6-1	once	TRBJ1-6	.	TGTGCCAGCAGTGACTCCGGGGGTTATAATTCACCCCTCCACTTT	CASSDSGGYNSPLHF
TRBV18	.	TRBJ1-2	.	TGTGCCAGCTCACCAAGACAGAGCCCGTCATATGGCTACACCTTC	CASSPRQSPSYGYTF
TRBV9	.	TRBJ2-1	.	TGTGCCAGCAGCGTCGCCGGGTCGGGAGATTTTTTCTTC	CASSVAGSGDFFF
TRBV27	.	TRBJ2-3	.	TGTGCCAGCAGTTTAGAGGCTAGCGGCACAGATACGCAGTATTTT	CASSLEASGTDTQYF
TRBV5-5	.	TRBJ1-2	TRBD1	TGTGCCAGCAGCTTGCCTGGACAGGGCGGAGGCTACACCTTC	CASSLPGQGGGYTF